This TCR beta chain was sequenced for a study of cytomegalovirus exposure and HLA in healthy donors. V lost 3 bases to trimming and J lost 4 bases, with 6 bases between them. This CDR3 contains 13 residues. The V gene's germline CDR1 is SGHAT and CDR2 FQNNGV. A multiplex PCR was run with 60 Vbeta primers and 13 Jbeta primers. Produced via immunoSEQ multiplex PCR; TCRdb's table is partial and in-frame only. The sample lists about 150,000 clones, over 60% occurring once. The sequence was collected from a male donor in good health and CMV-seronegative. The chain combines TRBV11-2 with TRBJ1-4; D is unresolved. Input material: PBMCs. DNA of the CDR3: TGTGCCAGCAGCTTTTCGTTTAATGAAAAACTGTTTTTT. Protein sequence: CASSFSFNEKLFF.